Shown below are 15 T cell receptor beta chains from a single sample sequenced in a study of radiation and T cells in renal cell carcinoma. The time point: blood 4 weeks post-SBRT, at nephrectomy. Treatment in this sample: 15 Gy SBRT to primary tumor, nephrectomy 4 weeks later. Generated by immunoSEQ multiplex PCR, the TCRdb table keeps only in-frame clones and is missing some. The top ten hold less than 8% of the sample, which has approximately 70,000 clones, 65% to 80% seen once. The sequencing used blood, collected from a patient whose treatment included radiotherapy and nephrectomy. The source is a man in his sixties with renal cell carcinoma.

The J gene is TRBJ2-2, the V gene TRBV19; tentative D call: TRBD1 (6 bases). The CDR3 consists of 13 residues. Germline loops: CDR1 LNHDA, CDR2 SQIVND (reference sequence). The V and J ends lost 10 bases and 3 bases respectively, with 12 bases between them. The CDR3 DNA reads TGTGCCACCGGAAACAGGGACACCGGGGAGCTGTTTTTT. Amino acids: CATGNRDTGELFF.

The CDR3 nucleotides read TGCGCCAGCAGCTTGTTTGGAACGGATGAGCAGTTCTTC. Residues: CASSLFGTDEQFF. The chain joins TRBV5-1 to TRBJ2-1; no definite D call. The CDR3 has 13 amino acids. The germline CDR1 and CDR2 sequences are SGHRS and YFSETQ. V was pared by 1 base and J by 8 bases, with 10 bases between.

The V and J genes are TRBV6-5 and TRBJ2-2, with D possibly being TRBD1 (5 bases). The CDR3 totals 14 residues. Germline lookup yields CDR1 MNHEY and CDR2 SVGAGI. V shed 2 bases and J shed 1 base, with 5 bases lying between them. As DNA, the CDR3 is TGTGCCAGCAGTTACAGGGGGAACACCGGGGAGCTGTTTTTT. Protein product: CASSYRGNTGELFF.

This rearrangement joins TRBV7-6 to TRBJ1-1, with TRBD1 matching over 9 bases. Germline CDR1 and CDR2: SGHVS and FNYEAQ. CDR3 size: 12 residues. V dropped 6 bases and J dropped 9; count of bases not matched to a gene: 5. CDR3 protein: CASRTGTGKAFF. The CDR3 region has the DNA TGTGCCAGCAGAACCGGGACAGGGAAAGCTTTCTTT.

This chain uses TRBV19 with TRBJ2-7; TRBD1 agrees at 8 bases. The CDR3 runs to 14 residues. Germline CDR1 LNHDA, CDR2 SQIVND (reference sequence). Losses at the gene ends were 6 bases for V and 3 bases for J; bases not matched to a gene: 7. The CDR3 DNA is TGTGCCAGTAGCCCTTGGACAGGGAGCTACGAGCAGTACTTC. Its protein product is CASSPWTGSYEQYF.

A remark on this clone: An end of the junction does not agree with germline; a read error may underlie this. In DNA, the CDR3 is TGTGCCAGTAGGATAGGGGGCGCAACTAATGAAAAACTGTTTTTT. Its translation: CASRIGGATNEKLFF. This chain links TRBV19 with TRBJ1-4, with 7 bases identical to TRBD1. From germline, CDR1 is LNHDA and CDR2 SQIVND (reference sequence). The CDR3 totals 15 residues. Variable domain in full (rest from reference TRBV19 and TRBJ1-4): DGGITQSPKYLFRKEGQNVTLSCEQNLNHDAMYWYRQDPGQGLRLIYYSQIVNDFQKGDIAEGYSVSREKKESFPLTVTSAQKNPTAFYLCASRIGGATNEKLFFGSGTQLSVL.

This clone was observed a few times. The V and J genes are TRBV9 and TRBJ2-4; D is possibly TRBD1 or TRBD2 (6 bases each). Germline lookup yields CDR1 SGDLS and CDR2 YYNGEE. With 3 bases removed from V and 9 bases from J, the gap between germline ends came to 16 bases. The CDR3 runs to 14 residues. CDR3 in amino acids: CASSEWGARGIQYF. CDR3 nucleotide sequence: TGTGCCAGCAGCGAATGGGGGGCGCGGGGCATTCAGTACTTC.

This chain uses TRBV10-3 with TRBJ2-3; no firm D call. Trimming removed 2 bases at V and 5 bases at J, with 5 bases between. CDR1 and CDR2 (germline): ENHRY, SYGVKD. CDR3 length equals 12 residues. DNA for the CDR3: TGTGCCATCAGTGAGGACGAAGATACGCAGTATTTT. This sequence encodes CAISEDEDTQYF.

V and J are TRBV10-2 and TRBJ2-2; D might be TRBD1 or TRBD2, each matching 5 bases. Germline V lookup: CDR1 WSHSY, CDR2 SAAADI. Trimming took off 7 bases at V and 7 bases at J, with 19 bases between the two ends. The CDR3 is 15 residues long. The CDR3: CASIPRPGLDGELFF. In nucleotides, the CDR3 is TGCGCCAGCATTCCAAGACCGGGGCTGGACGGGGAGCTGTTTTTT.

The chain combines TRBV30 with TRBJ1-2; the D is unclear. The germline V gene encodes CDR1 GTSNPN and CDR2 SVGIG (reference sequence). Between the trimmed V and J ends, which lost 3 bases and 5 bases, there was a span of 16 bases. The CDR3 runs to 14 residues. The CDR3 protein is CAWSRDPGPYGYTF. The CDR3 nucleotides read TGTGCCTGGAGCAGAGACCCTGGGCCATATGGCTACACCTTC.

This chain uses TRBV18 with TRBJ1-4; no clear D. The V and J ends lost 5 bases and 8 bases respectively, with 12 bases between them. CDR1 is KGHSH, CDR2 LQKENI, per germline. The CDR3 has 13 amino acids. The CDR3 DNA follows: TGTGCCAGCTCAGCAGAAACGGGGGAAAAACTGTTTTTT. This translates into CASSAETGEKLFF.

This clone was seen only once. V is TRBV6-5 and J is TRBJ2-3, with D perhaps being TRBD1 or TRBD2 (6 bases each). The CDR3 covers 14 residues. Germline V gives CDR1 MNHEY, CDR2 SVGAGI. Trimming pared 5 bases from V and 4 bases from J, leaving 13 bases between. The CDR3 DNA sequence: TGTGCCAGCAGTAGGGGGGCCGGGGCAGATACGCAGTATTTT. Protein: CASSRGAGADTQYF.

The chain is built from TRBV12-5 and TRBJ2-5, with a possible D match to TRBD1 (5 bases). The V gene lost 7 bases and the J gene lost 0 bases, with 15 bases spanning the gap. Germline CDR1 and CDR2: LGHNT and FRNRAP. CDR3 length equals 15 residues. CDR3 DNA sequence: TGTGCTAGTGCCCCGGACATCCTATACCAAGAGACCCAGTACTTC. As protein: CASAPDILYQETQYF.

The V and J genes are TRBV30 and TRBJ1-1; TRBD1 matches at 8 bases. The CDR3 covers 14 residues. V lost 1 base to trimming and J lost 6 bases; unmatched junction nucleotides: 7. Germline V gives CDR1 GTSNPN, CDR2 SVGIG (reference sequence). For the CDR3, the DNA is TGTGCCTGGAGTGAAACAGGGGGGAGTCCTGAAGCTTTCTTT. Translated: CAWSETGGSPEAFF.

V and J are TRBV10-3 and TRBJ1-2; 8 bases fit TRBD1. The CDR3 consists of 15 residues. CDR1 and CDR2 from the germline V gene are ENHRY and SYGVKD. Trimming at V came to 4 bases and at J to 6 bases, leaving 10 bases not matched to a gene. The CDR3 here is CAISGERQGANGYTF. In DNA, the CDR3 is TGTGCCATCAGTGGGGAGAGGCAGGGGGCGAATGGCTACACCTTC.